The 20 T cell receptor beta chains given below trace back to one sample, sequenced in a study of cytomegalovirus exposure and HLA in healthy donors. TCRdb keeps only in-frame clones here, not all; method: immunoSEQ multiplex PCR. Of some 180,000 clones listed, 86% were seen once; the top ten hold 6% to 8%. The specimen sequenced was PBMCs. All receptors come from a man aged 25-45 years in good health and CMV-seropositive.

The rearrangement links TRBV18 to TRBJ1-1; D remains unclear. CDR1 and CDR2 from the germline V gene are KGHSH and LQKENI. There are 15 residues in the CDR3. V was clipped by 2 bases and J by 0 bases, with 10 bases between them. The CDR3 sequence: CASSPGVSLNTEAFF. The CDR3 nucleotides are TGTGCCAGCTCACCAGGTGTTTCCCTGAACACTGAAGCTTTCTTT.

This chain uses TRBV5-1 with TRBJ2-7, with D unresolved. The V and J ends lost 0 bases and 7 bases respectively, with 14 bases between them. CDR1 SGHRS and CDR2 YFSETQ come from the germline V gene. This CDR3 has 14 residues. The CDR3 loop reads CASSLAYRSREQYF. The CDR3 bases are TGCGCCAGCAGCTTGGCCTATAGATCCAGAGAGCAGTACTTC.

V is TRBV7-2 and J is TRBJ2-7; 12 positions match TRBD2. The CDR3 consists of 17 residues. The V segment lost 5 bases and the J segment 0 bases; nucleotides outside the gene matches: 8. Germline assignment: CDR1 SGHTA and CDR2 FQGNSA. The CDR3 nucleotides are TGTGCCAGCAGCCGCACTAGCGGGGGGACGCACTCCTACGAGCAGTACTTC. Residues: CASSRTSGGTHSYEQYF.

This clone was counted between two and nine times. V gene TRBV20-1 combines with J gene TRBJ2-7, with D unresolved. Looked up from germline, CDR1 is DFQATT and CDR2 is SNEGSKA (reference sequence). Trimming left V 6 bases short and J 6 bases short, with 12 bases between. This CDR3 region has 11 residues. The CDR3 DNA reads TGCAGTGCCAGGTTTAGCTCCGAGCAGTACTTC. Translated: CSARFSSEQYF.

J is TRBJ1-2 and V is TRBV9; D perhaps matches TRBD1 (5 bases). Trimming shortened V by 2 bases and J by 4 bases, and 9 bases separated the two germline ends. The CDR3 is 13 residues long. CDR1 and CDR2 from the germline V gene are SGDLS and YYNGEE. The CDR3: CASSVDSRYGYTF. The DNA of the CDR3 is TGTGCCAGCAGCGTTGACAGCCGCTATGGCTACACCTTC.

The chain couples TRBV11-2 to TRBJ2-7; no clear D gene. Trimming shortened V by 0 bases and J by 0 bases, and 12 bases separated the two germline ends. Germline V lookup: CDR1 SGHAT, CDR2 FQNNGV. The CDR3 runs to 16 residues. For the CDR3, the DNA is TGTGCCAGCAGCTTAGATCGAGGCGCCTACTCCTACGAGCAGTACTTC. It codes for CASSLDRGAYSYEQYF. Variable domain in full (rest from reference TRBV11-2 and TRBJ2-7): EAGVAQSPRYKIIEKRQSVAFWCNPISGHATLYWYQQILGQGPKLLIQFQNNGVVDDSQLPKDRFSAERLKGVDSTLKIQPAKLEDSAVYLCASSLDRGAYSYEQYFGPGTRLTVT.

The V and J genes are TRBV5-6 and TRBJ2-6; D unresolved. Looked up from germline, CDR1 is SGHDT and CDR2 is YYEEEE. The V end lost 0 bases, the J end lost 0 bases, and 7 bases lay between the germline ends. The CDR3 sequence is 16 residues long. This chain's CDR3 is CASSLGGYSGANVLTF. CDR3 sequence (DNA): TGTGCCAGCAGCTTGGGCGGCTACTCTGGGGCCAACGTCCTGACTTTC.

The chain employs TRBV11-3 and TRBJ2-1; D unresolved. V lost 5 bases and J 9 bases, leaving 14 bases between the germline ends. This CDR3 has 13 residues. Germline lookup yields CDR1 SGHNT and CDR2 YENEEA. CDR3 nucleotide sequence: TGTGCCAGCAGCCCCCAGTGGTGGGGTGAGCAGTTCTTC. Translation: CASSPQWWGEQFF.

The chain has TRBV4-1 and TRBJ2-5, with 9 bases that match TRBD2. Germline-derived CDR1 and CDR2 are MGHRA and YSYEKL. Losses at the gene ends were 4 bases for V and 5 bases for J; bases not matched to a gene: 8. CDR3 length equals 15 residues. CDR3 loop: CASSPMGLAVETQYF. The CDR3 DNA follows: TGCGCCAGCAGCCCCATGGGACTAGCAGTGGAGACCCAGTACTTC.

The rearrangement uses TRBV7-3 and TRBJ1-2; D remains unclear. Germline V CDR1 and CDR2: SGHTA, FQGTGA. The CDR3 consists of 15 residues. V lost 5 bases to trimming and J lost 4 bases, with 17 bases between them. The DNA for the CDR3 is TGTGCCAGCAGCCCCGGGGAGGGCCGTGGCTATGGCTACACCTTC. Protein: CASSPGEGRGYGYTF.

CDR3 in DNA: TGCGCCAGCAGGGGACTAGCGGGAGCCAATGAGCAGTTCTTC. This encodes CASRGLAGANEQFF. This sequence joins TRBV5-1 and TRBJ2-1, with 14 bases identical to TRBD2. This CDR3 is built from 14 residues. Germline V gives CDR1 SGHRS, CDR2 YFSETQ. The V gene end was trimmed by 5 bases and the J gene end by 6 bases; junction bases not matched to a gene: 1. Full variable domain (rest looked up from reference TRBV5-1 and TRBJ2-1): KAGVTQTPRYLIKTRGQQVTLSCSPISGHRSVSWYQQTPGQGLQFLFEYFSETQRNKGNFPGRFSGRQFSNSRSEMNVSTLELGDSALYLCASRGLAGANEQFFGPGTRLTVL.

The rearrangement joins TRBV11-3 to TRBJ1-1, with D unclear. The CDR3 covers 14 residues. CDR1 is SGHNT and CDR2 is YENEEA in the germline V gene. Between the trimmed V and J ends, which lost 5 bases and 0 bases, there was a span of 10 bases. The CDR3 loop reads CASSPGPMNTEAFF. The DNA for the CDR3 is TGTGCCAGCAGCCCTGGTCCCATGAACACTGAAGCTTTCTTT.

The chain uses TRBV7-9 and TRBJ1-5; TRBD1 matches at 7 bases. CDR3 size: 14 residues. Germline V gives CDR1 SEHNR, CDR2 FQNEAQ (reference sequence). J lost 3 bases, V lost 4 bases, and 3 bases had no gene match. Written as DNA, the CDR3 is TGTGCCAGCAGCTCGACAGGGAACAATCAGCCCCAGCATTTT. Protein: CASSSTGNNQPQHF.

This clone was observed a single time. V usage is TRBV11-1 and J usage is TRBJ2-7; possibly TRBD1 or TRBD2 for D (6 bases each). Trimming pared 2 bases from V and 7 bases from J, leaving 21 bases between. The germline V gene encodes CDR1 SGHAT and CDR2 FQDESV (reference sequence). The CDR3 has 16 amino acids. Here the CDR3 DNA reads TGTGCCAGCAGCTTACCCCTGGGGGGCCCCCCCATGGAGCAGTACTTC. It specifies CASSLPLGGPPMEQYF. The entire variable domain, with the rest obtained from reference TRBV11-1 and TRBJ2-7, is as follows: EAEVAQSPRYKITEKSQAVAFWCDPISGHATLYWYRQILGQGPELLVQFQDESVVDDSQLPKDRFSAERLKGVDSTLKIQPAELGDSAMYLCASSLPLGGPPMEQYFGPGTRLTVT.

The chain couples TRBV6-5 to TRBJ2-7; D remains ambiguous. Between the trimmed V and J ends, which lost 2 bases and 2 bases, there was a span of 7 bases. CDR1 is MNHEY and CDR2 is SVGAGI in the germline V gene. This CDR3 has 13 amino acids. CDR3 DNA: TGTGCCAGCAGTTACGGACGAACCTACGAGCAGTACTTC. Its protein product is CASSYGRTYEQYF.

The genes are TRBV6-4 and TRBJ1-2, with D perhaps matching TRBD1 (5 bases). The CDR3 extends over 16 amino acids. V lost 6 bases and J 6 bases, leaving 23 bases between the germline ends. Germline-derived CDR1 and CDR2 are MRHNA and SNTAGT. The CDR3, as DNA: TGTGCCAGCAGAGGTAGCGGGACTCCGGACGAGGATGGCTACACCTTC. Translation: CASRGSGTPDEDGYTF.

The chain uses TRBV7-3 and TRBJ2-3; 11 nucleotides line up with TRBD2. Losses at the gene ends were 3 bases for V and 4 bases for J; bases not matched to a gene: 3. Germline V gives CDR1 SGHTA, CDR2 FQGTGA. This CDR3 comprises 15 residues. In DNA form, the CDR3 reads TGTGCCAGCAGCTTGACTAGCGGGGAAGCAGATACGCAGTATTTT. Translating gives CASSLTSGEADTQYF.

CDR3 sequence: CAWSPDRHYEQYF. Written as DNA, the CDR3 is TGTGCCTGGAGCCCGGATCGACACTACGAGCAGTACTTC. This chain uses TRBV30 with TRBJ2-7; D remains ambiguous. CDR3 size: 13 residues. CDR1 and CDR2 from the germline V gene are GTSNPN and SVGIG (reference sequence). V gave up 3 bases and J gave up 3 bases, with 12 bases separating them.

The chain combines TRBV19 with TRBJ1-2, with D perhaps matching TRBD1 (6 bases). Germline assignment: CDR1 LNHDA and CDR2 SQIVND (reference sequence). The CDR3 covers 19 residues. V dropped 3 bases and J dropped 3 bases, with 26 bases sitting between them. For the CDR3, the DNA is TGTGCCAGTAGTATCGGCCCACTCCGACAGGCCGCGGATCACTATGGCTACACCTTC. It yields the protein CASSIGPLRQAADHYGYTF.

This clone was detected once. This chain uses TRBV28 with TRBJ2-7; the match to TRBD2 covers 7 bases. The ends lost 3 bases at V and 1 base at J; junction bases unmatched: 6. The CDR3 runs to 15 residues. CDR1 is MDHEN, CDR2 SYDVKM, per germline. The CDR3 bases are TGTGCCAGCAGTTTGTTGCGGGAGTTGTCCTACGAGCAGTACTTC. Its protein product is CASSLLRELSYEQYF. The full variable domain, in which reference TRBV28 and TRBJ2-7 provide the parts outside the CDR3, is DVKVTQSSRYLVKRTGEKVFLECVQDMDHENMFWYRQDPGLGLRLIYFSYDVKMKEKGDIPEGYSVSREKKERFSLILESASTNQTSMYLCASSLLRELSYEQYFGPGTRLTVT.